What follows are 3 T cell receptor beta chains derived from one specimen sequenced in a study of graft-versus-host responses after intestinal transplantation. The antigens for these receptors are not known. Assay: immunoSEQ multiplex PCR; the TCRdb copy retains only in-frame clones and omits some. The table shows about 88,000 clones, with 90% occurring only once. This specimen consisted of unstimulated CD4+ T cells sorted from spleen or lymph node cells, obtained before intestinal transplant. The receptor set was obtained from a human donor who received an intestinal transplant.

The CDR3 nucleotides are TGTGCAAGTCGCTTTGCGCCGAACAATGAGCAGTTCTTC. Its protein product is CASRFAPNNEQFF. This chain joins TRBV12-2 and TRBJ2-1; no DNA check was done on the table's D call, TRBD2. TRBV12-2 is classified as a pseudogene. This CDR3 has 13 residues.

This clone was seen just once. V usage is TRBV6-1 and J usage is TRBJ1-2, with 10 bases aligning to TRBD1. Trimming took 6 bases from V and 7 from J; bases not matched to a gene: 11. Germline V gene lookup returns CDR1 MNHNS and CDR2 SASEGT. This CDR3 comprises 15 residues. The CDR3 spells CASSPRGTGDSGYTF. CDR3 sequence (DNA): TGTGCCAGCAGCCCCAGGGGGACAGGGGATTCTGGCTACACCTTC.

This CDR3 is CASDPQGFVSTEAFF. The CDR3 nucleotides are TGTGCCAGCGACCCCCAGGGGTTTGTTAGCACTGAAGCTTTCTTT. The chain links TRBV6-6 to TRBJ1-1; a weak D match, TRBD1 (6 bases). The germline CDR1 and CDR2 sequences are MNHNY and SVGAGI (reference sequence). The CDR3 has 15 residues. V shed 8 bases and J shed 4 bases, with 20 bases lying between them.